The present T cell receptor (beta chain) was sequenced within a study of lymphopenia after photon versus proton radiotherapy. Only in-frame clones appear in the TCRdb table, and some are missing; sequencing was by immunoSEQ multiplex PCR. The sample contains some 76,000 clones, 92% of which appear only once. Germline V lookup: CDR1 SGHRS, CDR2 YFSETQ. This CDR3 comprises 15 residues. V gave up 0 bases and J gave up 1 base, with 10 bases separating them. The TCR was taken from a woman aged 40 to 50 with cholangiocarcinoma. The material sequenced was peripheral blood, taken from a patient treated with photon-based radiotherapy. The rearrangement uses TRBV5-1 and TRBJ1-1; D possibly corresponds to TRBD1 (6 bases). The CDR3 DNA follows: TGCGCCAGCAGCTTGGCGGGGGGCGGGAACACTGAAGCTTTCTTT. It codes for CASSLAGGGNTEAFF. The variable domain in full, with the rest retrieved from reference TRBV5-1 and TRBJ1-1, is KAGVTQTPRYLIKTRGQQVTLSCSPISGHRSVSWYQQTPGQGLQFLFEYFSETQRNKGNFPGRFSGRQFSNSRSEMNVSTLELGDSALYLCASSLAGGGNTEAFFGQGTRLTVV.